What follows describes a single TCR beta chain. The antigen is unknown. In germline, CDR1 is SNHLY, CDR2 FYNNEI. The CDR3 sequence is 11 residues long. This sample was included in a study of cytomegalovirus exposure and HLA in healthy donors. Findings and limits, study-wide: An analysis done earlier found most TCR beta V segments productive about 87% or about 30% of the time.

The PCR employed 60 Vbeta primers together with 13 Jbeta primers. Sequencing was performed with immunoSEQ multiplex PCR; in TCRdb, only in-frame clones are kept and a portion is missing. The profile shows fewer than 40,000 clones, about four fifths of them singletons. The V gene is TRBV2, the J gene TRBJ2-1; a weak D match, TRBD2 (5 bases). This sequence was found in a middle-aged woman in good health and CMV-seronegative. Input material: PBMCs. This CDR3 reads CAEGAYNEQFF. The CDR3 nucleotides are TGTGCAGAGGGAGCATACAATGAGCAGTTCTTC.